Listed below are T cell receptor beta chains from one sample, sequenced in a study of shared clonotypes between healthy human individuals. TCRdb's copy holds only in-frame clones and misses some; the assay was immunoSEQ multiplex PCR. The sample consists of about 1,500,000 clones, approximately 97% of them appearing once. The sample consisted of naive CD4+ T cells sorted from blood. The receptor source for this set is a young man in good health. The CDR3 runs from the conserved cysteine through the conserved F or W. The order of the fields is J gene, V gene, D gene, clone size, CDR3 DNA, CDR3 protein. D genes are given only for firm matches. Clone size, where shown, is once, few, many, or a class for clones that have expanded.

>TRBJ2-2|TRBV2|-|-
TGTGCCAGCAGTGAGTTTGGCAGCACCGGGGAGCTGTTTTTT
CASSEFGSTGELFF
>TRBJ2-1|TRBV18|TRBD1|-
TGTGCCAGCTCGCCAACACAGACAGGGGCGGATGAGCAGTTCTTC
CASSPTQTGADEQFF
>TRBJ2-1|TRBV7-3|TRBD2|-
TGTGCCAGCAGCCCAAGTGGGGAGGGCCTACCCTACAATGAGCAGTTCTTC
CASSPSGEGLPYNEQFF
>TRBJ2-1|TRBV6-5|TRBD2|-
TGTGCCAGCAGTTACTGGGCCGGGACTAGGTTGGATGAGCAGTTCTTC
CASSYWAGTRLDEQFF
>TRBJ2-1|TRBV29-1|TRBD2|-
TGCAGCGGTTCGACTAGCGGGTATGAGCAGTTCTTC
CSGSTSGYEQFF
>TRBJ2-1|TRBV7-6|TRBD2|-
TGTGCCAGCAGCTCCCCAGCTGGGACTAGCGGGAGAAATGAGCAGTTCTTC
CASSSPAGTSGRNEQFF
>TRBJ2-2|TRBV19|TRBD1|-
TGTGCCAGTAGGGACAGGGCCCCGAACACCGGGGAGCTGTTTTTT
CASRDRAPNTGELFF
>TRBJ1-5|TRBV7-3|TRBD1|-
TGTGCCAGCAGCTTAACGCAGGACAGGGGCCTGTTCGTTCAGCCCCAGCATTTT
CASSLTQDRGLFVQPQHF
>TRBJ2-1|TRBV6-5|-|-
TGTGCCAGCAGTCAACTAGGGGAACAGTTCTTC
CASSQLGEQFF
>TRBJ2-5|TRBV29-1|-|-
TGCAGCGTTGGAGGAGGGGCCCCCCAGACCCAGTACTTC
CSVGGGAPQTQYF
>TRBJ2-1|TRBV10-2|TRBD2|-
TGCGCCAGCAGTGAATCCGGACTAGCGGACAATGAGCAGTTCTTC
CASSESGLADNEQFF
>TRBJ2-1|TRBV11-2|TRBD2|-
TGTGCCAGCATACTGGGGACTAGCGGGATGGGTGAGCAGTTCTTC
CASILGTSGMGEQFF
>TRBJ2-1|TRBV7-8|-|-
TGTGCCAGCAGCCCCGGCAGAATAGCGCAAGGAGATGAGCAGTTCTTC
CASSPGRIAQGDEQFF
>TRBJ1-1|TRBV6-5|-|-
TGTGCCAGCATTCCACAGGATATGGGCGCTGAAGCTTTCTTT
CASIPQDMGAEAFF
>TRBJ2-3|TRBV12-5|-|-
TGTGCTAGTGGTTCTCAAGCAGTGGATACGCAGTATTTT
CASGSQAVDTQYF
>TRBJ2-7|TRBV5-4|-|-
TGTGCCAGCAGCTTGGCCTCCGGGTTCGAGCAGTACTTC
CASSLASGFEQYF
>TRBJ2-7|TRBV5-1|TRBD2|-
TGCGCCAGCAGCACGGGACTAGCGGGAGGGCCTGGTTACGAGCAGTACTTC
CASSTGLAGGPGYEQYF
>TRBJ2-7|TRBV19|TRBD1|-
TGTGCCAGTAGTACCCACAGGGGGCTAAAGATTTACGAGCAGTACTTC
CASSTHRGLKIYEQYF
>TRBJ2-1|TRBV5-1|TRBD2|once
TGCGCCAGCAGCTTGAGTTGGACTAGCGGGAGTTATGAGCAGTTCTTC
CASSLSWTSGSYEQFF
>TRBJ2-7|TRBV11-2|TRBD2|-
TGTGCCAGCAGCTTATATCCATCAGATGGGGCTAGCGGATCCTACGAGCAGTACTTC
CASSLYPSDGASGSYEQYF
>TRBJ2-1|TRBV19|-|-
TGTGCCAGTAGTATAGGGCAGTACAATGAGCAGTTCTTC
CASSIGQYNEQFF
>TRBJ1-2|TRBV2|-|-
TGTGCCAGCAGTGTCATCTATGGCTACACCTTC
CASSVIYGYTF
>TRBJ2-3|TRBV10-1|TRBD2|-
TGCGCCAGCAGCCCCGGACTAGCGGGAGGGAGCACAGATACGCAGTATTTT
CASSPGLAGGSTDTQYF
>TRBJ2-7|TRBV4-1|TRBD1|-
TGCGCCAGCAGCCCTTCCAGGGGGTCCTACGAGCAGTACTTC
CASSPSRGSYEQYF
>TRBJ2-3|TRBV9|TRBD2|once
TGTGCCAGCAGCGTAGGGAGCGGGAGAACAGATACGCAGTATTTT
CASSVGSGRTDTQYF
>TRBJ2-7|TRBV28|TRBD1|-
TGTGCCAGCAGTTTTTTCAGACAGGGTCCCACCTACGAGCAGTACTTC
CASSFFRQGPTYEQYF
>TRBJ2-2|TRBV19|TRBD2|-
TGTGCCAGTAGGAGACTAGCGGGAGCCGCCGGGGAGCTGTTTTTT
CASRRLAGAAGELFF
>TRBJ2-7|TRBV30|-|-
TGTGCCTCACGTAACAGGGTAACCTACGAGCAGTACTTC
CASRNRVTYEQYF
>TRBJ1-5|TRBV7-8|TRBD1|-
TGTGCCAGCAGCCCTGGGACAGGGGTCTATAGCAATCAGCCCCAGCATTTT
CASSPGTGVYSNQPQHF
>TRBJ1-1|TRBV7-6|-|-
TGTGCCAGCAGCTTTCACTTGAACACTGAAGCTTTCTTT
CASSFHLNTEAFF
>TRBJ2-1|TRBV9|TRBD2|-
TGTGCCAGCAGCGCGCGACTAGCGGGAGGGGACAATGAGCAGTTCTTC
CASSARLAGGDNEQFF
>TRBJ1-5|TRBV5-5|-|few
TGTGCCAGCAGCCTTGCAGGGGAGCCCCAGCATTTT
CASSLAGEPQHF
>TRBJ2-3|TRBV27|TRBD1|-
TGTGCCAGCAGTTTAGGGACAGGCTTCACAGATACGCAGTATTTT
CASSLGTGFTDTQYF
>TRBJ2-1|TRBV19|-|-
TGTGCCAGTAGTATCGCACATTACAATGAGCAGTTCTTC
CASSIAHYNEQFF
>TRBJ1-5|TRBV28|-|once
TGTGCCAGCAGTTTGGTACAGGGATATCAGCCCCAGCATTTT
CASSLVQGYQPQHF
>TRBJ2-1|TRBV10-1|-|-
TGCGCCAGCAGTGAAGGGCAGAGTCGGCAGTTCTTC
CASSEGQSRQFF
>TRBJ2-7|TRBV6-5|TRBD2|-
TGTGCCAGCAGGAGACTAGCGGGGTTGTACGAGCAGTACTTC
CASRRLAGLYEQYF
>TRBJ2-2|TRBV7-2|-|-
TGTGCCAGCAGCTTATTGCCTACCACCCCTGCGAACACCGGGGAGCTGTTTTTT
CASSLLPTTPANTGELFF
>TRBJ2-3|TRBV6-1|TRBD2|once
TGTGCCAGCAGTGAAATCAGACTAGCGGGACGTATTACGGATACGCAGTATTTT
CASSEIRLAGRITDTQYF
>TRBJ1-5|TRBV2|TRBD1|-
TGTGCCAGCAGTGACTCCGGGACAGTTCAGCCCCAGCATTTT
CASSDSGTVQPQHF
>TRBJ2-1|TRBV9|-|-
TGTGCCAGCAGCGTAGCTACGTCCAGCTCCTACAATGAGCAGTTCTTC
CASSVATSSSYNEQFF
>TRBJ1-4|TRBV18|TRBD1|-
TGTGCCAGCTCACCATTGGGACAGGCTGAAAAACTGTTTTTT
CASSPLGQAEKLFF
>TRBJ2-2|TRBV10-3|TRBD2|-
TGTGCCAGCACGGGACTAGATTACCGGGAGCTGTTTTTT
CASTGLDYRELFF
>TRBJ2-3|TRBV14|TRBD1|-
TGTGCCAGCAGCCAAGAAAGAAGGGGGCTAGGAACGCAGTATTTT
CASSQERRGLGTQYF
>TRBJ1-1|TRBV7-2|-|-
TGTGCCAGCACCTTGAGGGGTGGGTTCACTGAAGCTTTCTTT
CASTLRGGFTEAFF
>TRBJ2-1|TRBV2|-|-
TGTGCCAGCAAAGTAGGCTCCCTATATGAGCAGTTCTTC
CASKVGSLYEQFF
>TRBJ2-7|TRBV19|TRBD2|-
TGTGCCAGTAGTATCTCGACGGGGGGGAACTACGAGCAGTACTTC
CASSISTGGNYEQYF
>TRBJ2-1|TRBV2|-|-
TGTGCCAGCAGTGAGCGCGATGAGCAGTTCTTC
CASSERDEQFF